This T cell receptor beta chain was sequenced during a study of regulatory T cells in long-lasting Graves disease. Time point meaning: newly diagnosed GD, antithyroid drugs for less than 3 months. The TCR library was made from RNA that had been extracted from PBMCs in TRIzol. All patients originated from an endocrinology department located in Xi'an, China. Findings and caveats of the study: Clonotypes that were public and shared totalled some 2,900 in persistent patients versus over 800 in new patients.

Germline V CDR1 and CDR2: MDHEN, SYDVKM. There are 15 residues in the CDR3. The ends lost 6 bases at V and 2 bases at J; junction bases unmatched: 5. Arm-PCR of CDR3 regions and iRepertoire HTBI primers were the basis on which TCR beta libraries were built. TCRdb used MiXCR to reprocess the multiplex PCR reads, holding one entry per CDR3 protein. The sample has around 500,000 distinct CDR3 sequences; 15% to 20% are singletons. This clonotype was picked up many times. Its antigen is currently unknown. These data were also filed under a second study, of T cells in Graves' hyperthyroidism and ophthalmopathy.

The material was peripheral blood mononuclear cells (PBMCs), obtained at new diagnosis, from a patient treated with antithyroid drugs. This TCR derives from a middle-aged woman with Graves disease. The chain combines TRBV28 with TRBJ2-3; 10 bases map to TRBD1. The CDR3 DNA sequence: TGTGCCAGCAGGAGGGGACAGGGGACCACAGATACGCAGTATTTT. This gives the protein CASRRGQGTTDTQYF.